This T cell receptor beta chain appears in the sequencing data of a study of T-cell reconstitution after alpha-beta-depleted transplantation in children. Study-wide results and caveats: In patients about two months after transplant, alpha-beta T cells reportedly arose from several hundred expanded graft clones. After transplant, high TCRbeta diversity at day 60 in some patients arose from surviving recipient T cells and thymic progenitors.

Points on this clonotype: The antigen remains undetermined.

Preparation of the TCRbeta library was carried out with unique molecular identifiers. TCRdb analysed the PCR reads with MiXCR anew, one entry per CDR3 protein. The sample shows approximately 230,000 distinct CDR3 sequences, roughly a quarter of them seen only once. Trimming took 4 bases from V and 0 from J, leaving 14 bases between them. The CDR3 spans 15 residues. The germline V gene encodes CDR1 SQVTM and CDR2 ANQGSEA. The rearrangement joins TRBV29-1 to TRBJ2-3; D possibly corresponds to TRBD2 (6 bases). The sample consisted of PBMCs, taken before TCRalphabeta/CD19-depleted stem cell transplant. The source is a girl aged 2-10 years with Fanconi anemia, due to receive a stem cell transplant. In DNA, the CDR3 is TGCAGCGTTGCTGGGCTAGCGCCGAGCACAGATACGCAGTATTTT. Amino acids: CSVAGLAPSTDTQYF.